This is a list of T cell receptor beta chains from one sample in a study of graft-versus-host responses after intestinal transplantation. The antigens for these receptors are not known. Sequencing was performed with immunoSEQ multiplex PCR; in TCRdb, only in-frame clones are kept and a portion is missing. Here the sample spans approximately 99,000 clones, 80% to 95% being singletons. Sequenced here: unstimulated CD8+ T cells sorted from spleen or lymph node cells, sampled before transplant. The source of these receptors is a human donor who was the organ donor for an intestinal transplant. Both conserved end residues are part of each CDR3. Fields, in order: D gene, clone size, J gene, V gene, CDR3 DNA, CDR3 protein. The D gene is left open where the match is weak. Rows may omit the clone size; those that give it use once, few, many or a size class.

D gene: -; clone size: -; J gene: TRBJ1-4; V gene: TRBV4-1; CDR3 DNA: TGCGCCAGCAGCCAAGCCGAAACAGGGTTCGACGAAAAACTGTTTTTT; CDR3 protein: CASSQAETGFDEKLFF
D gene: TRBD2; clone size: -; J gene: TRBJ2-1; V gene: TRBV18; CDR3 DNA: TGTGCCAGCTCACCACCCGGGCATACTAGCGCGGTAAGGAACAATGAGCAGTTCTTC; CDR3 protein: CASSPPGHTSAVRNNEQFF
D gene: -; clone size: -; J gene: TRBJ1-3; V gene: TRBV6-5; CDR3 DNA: TGTGCCAGCAGCTTGGGAAACACCATATATTTT; CDR3 protein: CASSLGNTIYF
D gene: -; clone size: -; J gene: TRBJ1-2; V gene: TRBV4-1; CDR3 DNA: TGCGCCAGCAGCCAAAACACAGGAGGGATCAGACTTTACTATGGCTACACCTTC; CDR3 protein: CASSQNTGGIRLYYGYTF
D gene: TRBD2; clone size: -; J gene: TRBJ2-1; V gene: TRBV9; CDR3 DNA: TGTGCCAGCAGCGTAGGGGGAGGCGGGAGCCCCCTCAATGAGCAGTTCTTC; CDR3 protein: CASSVGGGGSPLNEQFF
D gene: -; clone size: -; J gene: TRBJ2-7; V gene: TRBV7-2; CDR3 DNA: TGTGCCAGCAGCTTAGTTTCGGGGGTACTGAACGAGCAGTACTTC; CDR3 protein: CASSLVSGVLNEQYF
D gene: -; clone size: once; J gene: TRBJ1-2; V gene: TRBV6-1; CDR3 DNA: TGTGCCAGCACTCCCTATGGCTACACCTTC; CDR3 protein: CASTPYGYTF
D gene: -; clone size: -; J gene: TRBJ2-3; V gene: TRBV7-8; CDR3 DNA: TGTGCCAGCAGCCCCGGAGGGTACACAGATACGCAGTATTTT; CDR3 protein: CASSPGGYTDTQYF
D gene: -; clone size: -; J gene: TRBJ2-5; V gene: TRBV11-3; CDR3 DNA: TGTGCCAGCAGCTTAGAGCCTTTGGGGGGGCTTTATGTGACCCAGTACTTC; CDR3 protein: CASSLEPLGGLYVTQYF
D gene: TRBD2; clone size: -; J gene: TRBJ2-1; V gene: TRBV5-1; CDR3 DNA: TGCGCCAGCAGCCACGGGACTAGCGGGTACAATGAGCAGTTCTTC; CDR3 protein: CASSHGTSGYNEQFF
D gene: -; clone size: -; J gene: TRBJ1-6; V gene: TRBV13; CDR3 DNA: TGTGCCAGCCTAAGGACAGCTTACGGGTCAGGACCCCTCCACTTT; CDR3 protein: CASLRTAYGSGPLHF
D gene: TRBD1; clone size: -; J gene: TRBJ2-7; V gene: TRBV5-6; CDR3 DNA: TGTGCCAGCAGCACTGGACAGGGTGTTTACGAGCAGTACTTC; CDR3 protein: CASSTGQGVYEQYF
D gene: TRBD1; clone size: -; J gene: TRBJ1-4; V gene: TRBV6-1; CDR3 DNA: TGTGCCAGCAGTTCGGGACAGGAGGATAATGAAAAACTGTTTTTT; CDR3 protein: CASSSGQEDNEKLFF
D gene: -; clone size: -; J gene: TRBJ2-3; V gene: TRBV6-5; CDR3 DNA: TGTGCCACCGTGGGCCCCGCAGGGGATACGCAGTATTTT; CDR3 protein: CATVGPAGDTQYF
D gene: -; clone size: once; J gene: TRBJ2-1; V gene: TRBV7-9; CDR3 DNA: TGTGCCAGCAGCTTAGAATACGGTAATGAGCAGTTCTTC; CDR3 protein: CASSLEYGNEQFF
D gene: TRBD2; clone size: -; J gene: TRBJ2-1; V gene: TRBV6-1; CDR3 DNA: TGTGCCAGCAGTGGAGGACTAGCGGGGTTGTTAGAGCAGTTCTTC; CDR3 protein: CASSGGLAGLLEQFF
D gene: -; clone size: -; J gene: TRBJ2-1; V gene: TRBV5-1; CDR3 DNA: TGCGCCAGCAGCTTGGACGGTAAGCGTGAGCAGTTCTTC; CDR3 protein: CASSLDGKREQFF
D gene: TRBD2; clone size: -; J gene: TRBJ2-5; V gene: TRBV28; CDR3 DNA: TGTGCCAGCAGTTTATTGGGCAGTGGGAGGGCGGAGACCCAGTACTTC; CDR3 protein: CASSLLGSGRAETQYF
D gene: -; clone size: -; J gene: TRBJ1-2; V gene: TRBV20-1; CDR3 DNA: TGCAGTGCTAGAAACGGGTATGGCTACACCTTC; CDR3 protein: CSARNGYGYTF
D gene: -; clone size: -; J gene: TRBJ1-2; V gene: TRBV7-9; CDR3 DNA: TGTGCCAGCAGCTTAGTCCGACTTGGAGACAGGAGGTCCTATGGCTACACCTTC; CDR3 protein: CASSLVRLGDRRSYGYTF
D gene: TRBD2; clone size: once; J gene: TRBJ2-1; V gene: TRBV27; CDR3 DNA: TGTGCCAGCAGGCCCCTCTTGGCGGGAGACCTTTTCGTCAATGAGCAGTTCTTC; CDR3 protein: CASRPLLAGDLFVNEQFF
D gene: -; clone size: -; J gene: TRBJ2-1; V gene: TRBV7-6; CDR3 DNA: TGTGCCAGCAGCTTGGGTGGGTATAGCGTCTACAATGAGCAGTTCTTC; CDR3 protein: CASSLGGYSVYNEQFF
D gene: -; clone size: -; J gene: TRBJ2-2; V gene: TRBV28; CDR3 DNA: TGTGCCACGGACAGCCCATTTACCGGGGAGCTGTTTTTT; CDR3 protein: CATDSPFTGELFF
D gene: TRBD2; clone size: -; J gene: TRBJ2-1; V gene: TRBV5-1; CDR3 DNA: TGCGCCAGCAGCTTTCTAGCGGGGGAGCAGTTCTTC; CDR3 protein: CASSFLAGEQFF
D gene: -; clone size: -; J gene: TRBJ2-1; V gene: TRBV5-1; CDR3 DNA: TGCGCCAGCAGCCCCAAGTGGGGGAGGGACACTACGGATGAGCAGTTCTTC; CDR3 protein: CASSPKWGRDTTDEQFF
D gene: -; clone size: -; J gene: TRBJ1-1; V gene: TRBV9; CDR3 DNA: TGTGCCAGCAGCCCTCTAGGGGGATATAGGCACACTGAAGCTTTCTTT; CDR3 protein: CASSPLGGYRHTEAFF